The 12 T cell receptor beta chains below all came from one sample that was sequenced in a study of regulatory T cells in long-lasting Graves disease. The authors built TCR beta libraries using iRepertoire HTBI primers and Arm-PCR of CDR3 regions. TCRdb reanalysed the multiplex PCR reads using MiXCR and keeps one entry per CDR3 protein. The sample lists approximately 290,000 distinct CDR3 sequences, around 23% seen once, with roughly three fifths in the top ten. Sample time point: persistent/refractory GD, antithyroid drugs over 5 years with positive TRAb. The TCR library was prepared using RNA isolated from PBMCs. The sample here was peripheral blood mononuclear cells (PBMCs), taken when the disease was refractory, from a patient treated with antithyroid drugs. All receptors derive from a female donor with Graves disease.

On this clonotype: This is likely an artifact of a read error, given a far larger clone one base away. The chain employs TRBV5-5 and TRBJ1-2; D call uncertain. V dropped 0 bases and J dropped 6 bases, with 3 bases sitting between them. The CDR3 loop spans 11 amino acids. Germline values: CDR1 SGHKS, CDR2 YYEKEE (reference sequence). CDR3 residues: CASSLGHGYTF. In DNA, the CDR3 is TGTGCCAGCAGCTTGGGACATGGCTACACCTTC.

This rearrangement joins TRBV10-3 to TRBJ1-6; a weak D match, TRBD1 (5 bases). Trimming stripped 4 bases from V and 8 bases from J, with 12 bases between. The CDR3 consists of 14 residues. The germline CDR1 and CDR2 sequences are ENHRY and SYGVKD. The CDR3 DNA is TGTGCCATCAGTGGTGGGACGGACTATTCACCCCTCCACTTT. This encodes CAISGGTDYSPLHF.

The rearrangement joins TRBV25-1 to TRBJ2-5, with 9 bases fitting TRBD1. Germline V gene data show CDR1 as MGHDK and CDR2 as SYGVNS. This CDR3 is built from 16 residues. V lost 4 bases to trimming and J lost 2 bases; unmatched junction nucleotides: 8. The CDR3 reads CASSAAGTGLQETQYF. CDR3 nucleotides: TGTGCCAGCAGTGCGGCCGGGACAGGGCTTCAAGAGACCCAGTACTTC.

On this clonotype itself: A clone one base away is much larger, so this may be a read error. This likely comes from a read error, as the CDR3 has no conserved phenylalanine or tryptophan at its end. This chain links TRBV5-5 with TRBJ1-1; TRBD1 aligns across 7 bases. The CDR3 runs to 15 residues. Trimming cost V 2 bases and J 4 bases; bases outside gene matches: 8. Germline values: CDR1 SGHKS, CDR2 YYEKEE (reference sequence). In nucleotides, the CDR3 is TGTGCCAGCAGCTTCACAGGGGAGGTGGGCACTGAAGCTTTCCTT. Protein: CASSFTGEVGTEAFL.

V is TRBV18 and J is TRBJ2-7; TRBD1 is a possible D gene (5 bases). The CDR3 totals 13 residues. CDR1 and CDR2 (germline): KGHSH, LQKENI. Trimming stripped 3 bases from V and 6 bases from J, with 12 bases between. Written as DNA, the CDR3 is TGTGCCAGCTCACCGAATCAAGGGGCCGAGCAGTACTTC. It yields the protein CASSPNQGAEQYF.

This clonotype was seen ten or more times. V is TRBV12-3 or TRBV12-4 and J is TRBJ1-1, with a possible D match to TRBD1 (6 bases). V was clipped by 6 bases and J by 0 bases, with 14 bases between them. This CDR3 has 15 amino acids. Here the CDR3 reads CASSPQGRMNTEAFF. The CDR3, as DNA: TGTGCCAGCAGCCCCCAGGGGCGAATGAACACTGAAGCTTTCTTT.

Turning to this clonotype: The conserved closing phenylalanine or tryptophan is absent in this CDR3, likely reflecting a read error. The genes are TRBV3-1 and TRBJ1-2; D remains ambiguous. The CDR3 consists of 15 residues. The V gene's germline CDR1 is LGHDT and CDR2 YNNKEL (reference sequence). Trimming removed 1 base from V and 4 bases from J, with 13 bases in between. The CDR3 coding sequence is TGTGCCAGCAGCCAAGGGCCGACGGATCCCTATGGCTACACCTCC. Translated: CASSQGPTDPYGYTS.

The chain is built from TRBV20-1 and TRBJ1-6; a weak D match, TRBD1 (5 bases). The CDR3 spans 17 residues. Germline V gene sequence: CDR1 DFQATT, CDR2 SNEGSKA (reference sequence). The ends were cut back, 0 bases at V and 5 bases at J, with 17 bases in the middle. The CDR3 loop reads CSARDAGGGSDNSPLHF. The CDR3 coding sequence is TGCAGTGCTAGAGATGCGGGGGGGGGATCTGATAATTCACCCCTCCACTTT.

This clonotype was seen a handful of times. This chain uses TRBV29-1 with TRBJ2-7; 9 bases are shared with TRBD1. The V and J ends lost 6 bases and 5 bases, in that order; junction bases with no gene match: 5. Germline lookup yields CDR1 SQVTM and CDR2 ANQGSEA. The CDR3 spans 12 residues. CDR3: CSVSGTGNEQYF. The CDR3 DNA reads TGCAGCGTCTCCGGGACAGGGAACGAGCAGTACTTC.

This clonotype was observed a handful of times. J is TRBJ2-5 and V is TRBV7-9; 9 bases fit TRBD2. CDR3 length equals 15 residues. After removal of 5 bases from V and 4 bases from J, the junction contained 8 bases not matched to a gene. The germline gives CDR1 SEHNR, CDR2 FQNEAQ (reference sequence). CDR3 in DNA: TGTGCCAGCAGCGACACCAGCGGGAGGCCAGAGACCCAGTACTTC. Translation gives CASSDTSGRPETQYF.

This clonotype was seen only a few times. The junction does not match germline at one end; this may be a read error. V is TRBV10-2 and J is TRBJ1-2, with 7 positions matching TRBD1. This CDR3 has 13 amino acids. Germline V lookup: CDR1 WSHSY, CDR2 SAAADI. In nucleotides, the CDR3 is TGCGCCACCGGAGACAGGGCGATCTATGGCTATACCTTC. This sequence encodes CATGDRAIYGYTF.

The table lists this clonotype with many counts. The chain employs TRBV28 and TRBJ1-6; D is ambiguous. CDR1 and CDR2 from the germline V gene are MDHEN and SYDVKM. V lost 6 bases to trimming and J lost 5 bases, with 23 bases between them. There are 18 residues in the CDR3. The CDR3 is CASSRPRPRTGNNSPLHF. DNA of the CDR3: TGTGCCAGCAGCCGACCACGACCACGGACGGGGAATAATTCACCCCTCCACTTT.